The sequence of this TCR beta chain was determined in a study of shared clonotypes between healthy human individuals (dated by TCRdb to the early 2020s). Study-level background: The cohort comprised two women and a few men aged 18 to 49 years. To increase sequencing depth and limit assay-specific biases, TCR repertoire library preparation and sequencing were carried out by different laboratories using diverse techniques. To estimate repertoire size and how much clonotypes are shared between individuals, the study performed deep sequencing of blood TCR repertoires from roughly five healthy adults. Each donor's leukapheresis produced roughly between roughly 0.94 and 9.5 billion PBMCs. For each donor, CD4 naive and CD4 memory were each run on three plates, CD8 naive on two plates, and CD8 memory on one plate.

Details on this clone: It has no known antigen specificity. The sample holds no much larger clone one base away, and base qualities are not on file.

CD8 naive samples consisted of CD45RO-negative cells that were positively selected for CCR7, yielding a CD45RA+CCR7+ population without TemRA cells. Donors were healthy HIV-negative adults with no recently reported acute infections or vaccinations. Every donor was a Caucasian adult living in Nashville, Tennessee, USA. Blood was obtained by leukapheresis, after which PBMCs were separated by Ficoll-Histopaque density gradient centrifugation and cryopreserved in liquid nitrogen vapor phase. Analytical flow cytometry was used to check the purity and quantity of every magnetically sorted T cell population. Genomic DNA was isolated from every sorted fraction and measured by UV absorbance on a Nanodrop 2000c. Using the deep immunoSEQ assay, TCR CDR3 regions were amplified from genomic DNA by multiplex PCR. For each cell subset, the extracted genomic DNA was distributed evenly across all wells of several immunoSEQ 96-well plates, and each plate served as one replicate. Each replicate PCR for sorted subsets received around 210 ng genomic DNA, equal to about 30,000 T cell genomes. The purified libraries were quantified using a Qubit 3.0 fluorometer, sized with a Bioanalyzer 2100, and then quantified again using the KAPA Library Quantification kit. Every immunoSEQ 96-well plate was sequenced on a dedicated single-read 150-cycle Illumina NextSeq 550 flow cell. Regarding the original processing steps: Because the immunoSEQ output included only junctional sequences and no quality scores, the filtering could not be the same as the filtering used for full-length reads. Sequences were annotated with PyIR, a Python wrapper for IgBLAST v1.9, and V/J genes and CDR3 were assigned using IMGT germline references. Reads were removed for weak V/J assignments (E-value above 1e-6), missing CDR3, stop codons, out-of-frame junctions, or ambiguous translated residues. V3J clonotypes were defined as sequences sharing the same inferred V gene, J gene, and CDR3 amino acid sequence. Percentage overlap between repertoires was calculated by dividing the number of shared unique clonotypes by the size of the smaller repertoire. Three approaches were used to assess repertoire richness: RTK rarefaction, the Chao1 estimator, and Recon v2.1 estimates of unobserved clonotypes. Generation probabilities were computed with OLGA for all TCRbeta clonotypes obtained by the gDNA method from several donors. TCRdb limited this immuneACCESS table to in-frame rearrangements with V and J called. A share of clones is missing; checked studies link under half to unresolved V genes, and the rest is unexplained. V, J and clone size are taken as reported in that table, and D and trimming were inferred from the DNA itself. Within this sample are around 700,000 clones, with approximately 90% of them counted one time only. The ten top clones hold more than 20% of the sample.

CDR1 SEHNR and CDR2 FQNEAQ were looked up in the germline V gene (reference sequence). The germline ends are 8 bases apart after V is trimmed by 2 bases and J by 3 bases. From its cysteine to its phenylalanine, the CDR3 spans 13 amino acids. The DNA shown is the 39-base CDR3, in frame from base 1. The investigation overall reported the following: Only blood was sampled, and tissue TCR repertoires likely differ from those in blood. Higher generation probabilities were observed for clonotypes shared by all four sorted-subset donors than for non-shared clonotypes. Larger estimated clonotype richness was generally found for naive subsets than for memory subsets. Because the study included a small number of donors, the genetic and exposure-history diversity represented was limited. Pairwise subsampling led to the expectation that sequencing depth would affect the degree of clonotype sharing among donors. Incomplete sequencing was indicated by rarefaction of sorted-subset datasets, despite the large sequencing depth. When a few donors were compared, the shared fraction of clonotypes was roughly 4.8% for naive CD4, 3.5% for naive CD8, 2% to 2.5% for memory CD4, and less than 0.5% for memory CD8.

Specimen: naive CD8+ T cells sorted from blood. This specimen's cell subset or site label, interpreted: CD45RA+CCR7+. This receptor was taken from a man under 40 in good health. The sequence links TRBV7-9 to TRBJ2-7; no D gene call is confident. The nucleotides read TGTGCCAGCAGCTTAACGACGGACTACGAGCAGTACTTC. It translates to CASSLTTDYEQYF.